Following are 29 T cell receptor beta chains from one sample sequenced in a study of OX40 agonist ivuxolimab in advanced cancers. Method: immunoSEQ multiplex PCR; TCRdb's copy keeps in-frame clones and lacks some. Among 85,000 to 100,000 clones, less than 95% were seen once, and the ten largest hold less than 0.2%. The sample was CD4+ or CD8+ T cells sorted from blood, taken in a trial of the OX40 agonist ivuxolimab. These receptors originate from an adult with an advanced solid tumor such as melanoma, head and neck, liver or kidney cancer.

The gene calls are TRBV7-9 and TRBJ2-7; 10 bases line up with TRBD1. The CDR3 length is 15 residues. Trimming at V came to 7 bases and at J to 4 bases, leaving 10 bases not matched to a gene. CDR1 and CDR2 from the germline V gene are SEHNR and FQNEAQ (reference sequence). The CDR3 protein is CASTYGRDRGYEQYF. Written as DNA, the CDR3 is TGTGCCAGCACCTACGGTCGGGACAGGGGATACGAGCAGTACTTC. The variable domain in full, completed from reference TRBV7-9 and TRBJ2-7, reads DTGVSQNPRHKITKRGQNVTFRCDPISEHNRLYWYRQTLGQGPEFLTYFQNEAQLEKSRLLSDRFSAERPKGSFSTLEIQRTEQGDSAMYLCASTYGRDRGYEQYFGPGTRLTVT.

This clone was picked up one time. The rearrangement uses TRBV6-5 and TRBJ1-1; 7 bases match TRBD1. The CDR3 is made up of 14 amino acids. Germline V CDR1 and CDR2: MNHEY, SVGAGI. V lost 5 bases, J lost 5 bases, and 8 bases stayed unmatched. The CDR3 sequence is CASSDAGGWTEAFF. DNA for the CDR3: TGTGCCAGCAGTGACGCAGGGGGTTGGACTGAAGCTTTCTTT.

The chain combines TRBV7-2 with TRBJ2-3, with 8 bases matching TRBD1. The J segment lost 4 bases and the V segment lost 3 bases, leaving 3 bases of the junction unmatched. The germline CDR1 and CDR2 sequences are SGHTA and FQGNSA. The length of the CDR3 is 14 residues. The CDR3 loop is CASSFGQGSDTQYF. In nucleotides, the CDR3 is TGTGCCAGCAGCTTCGGACAGGGCTCAGATACGCAGTATTTT. Combining the CDR3 with reference TRBV7-2 and TRBJ2-3 gives the whole variable domain GAGVSQSPSNKVTEKGKDVELRCDPISGHTALYWYRQSLGQGLEFLIYFQGNSAPDKSGLPSDRFSAERTGGSVSTLTIQRTQQEDSAVYLCASSFGQGSDTQYFGPGTRLTVL.

There are a few counts of this clone. As the CDR3 is not closed by the conserved phenylalanine or tryptophan, this likely results from a read error. The DNA is omitted, as the CDR3 cannot be located on it reliably, and the CDR3 follows TCRdb's listing. This chain connects TRBV29-1 to TRBJ1-1; the table's D call TRBD1 went unverified against the DNA. From its first to its last residue, the CDR3 has 8 amino acids. From germline, CDR1 is SQVTM and CDR2 ANQGSEA. CDR3: CSAGFPTS.

The V and J genes are TRBV2 and TRBJ1-1; D unclear. V lost 7 bases and J 0 bases, leaving 12 bases between the germline ends. The germline V gene has CDR1 SNHLY and CDR2 FYNNEI. The CDR3 consists of 14 residues. The CDR3 region is CASTQYGVNTEAFF. CDR3 DNA: TGTGCCAGCACCCAATATGGGGTGAACACTGAAGCTTTCTTT.

CDR3 residues: CASKPGSADTQYF. The CDR3 bases are TGTGCCAGCAAACCGGGTAGCGCAGATACGCAGTATTTT. This chain links TRBV14 with TRBJ2-3; weak D call: TRBD2 (5 bases). The germline V and J ends were trimmed by 7 bases and 4 bases, with 12 bases remaining between them. Germline CDR1 and CDR2: SGHDN and FVKESK. The CDR3 spans 13 residues.

V usage is TRBV6-1 and J usage is TRBJ1-5; D gene ambiguous. V lost 2 bases, J lost 3 bases, and 14 bases lay in between. Per the germline V gene, CDR1 is MNHNS and CDR2 is SASEGT. There are 16 residues in the CDR3. Written as DNA, the CDR3 is TGTGCCAGCAGTGAACTGAAGGAGACCTCCAATCAGCCCCAGCATTTT. Amino acid sequence: CASSELKETSNQPQHF.

In this sample, this clone turned up once. The V gene is TRBV29-1, the J gene TRBJ1-2; D is uncertain. Germline CDR1 and CDR2: SQVTM and ANQGSEA. The CDR3 extends over 12 amino acids. Trimming cost V 1 base and J 4 bases, with 7 bases left between them. The CDR3 region has the DNA TGCAGCGTTGAAGGACTTTCCTATGGCTACACCTTC. Its translation: CSVEGLSYGYTF.

The V call is TRBV9, the J call TRBJ2-2; D unclear. Germline lookup yields CDR1 SGDLS and CDR2 YYNGEE. The CDR3 runs 14 residues. The V and J ends lost 3 bases and 5 bases respectively, with 11 bases between them. For the CDR3, the DNA is TGTGCCAGCAGCGGACCTAGTCCGACCGGGGAGCTGTTTTTT. Residues: CASSGPSPTGELFF.

The CDR3 bases are TGCGCCAGCAGCCAGGGGTGGGGACAGGGAAACACCGGGGAGCTGTTTTTT. This gives the protein CASSQGWGQGNTGELFF. This chain connects TRBV4-3 to TRBJ2-2; 9 bases are shared with TRBD1. This CDR3 comprises 17 residues. With V trimmed by 3 bases and J by 2 bases, 7 bases remained unmatched. Per germline, CDR1 LGHNA and CDR2 YSLEER.

The V gene is TRBV5-1, the J gene TRBJ2-2; D is undetermined. Trimming shortened V by 1 base and J by 0 bases, and 7 bases separated the two germline ends. In germline, CDR1 is SGHRS, CDR2 YFSETQ. CDR3 length: 15 amino acids. The CDR3 spells CASSLSATNTGELFF. In nucleotides, the CDR3 is TGCGCCAGCAGCTTGTCTGCCACGAACACCGGGGAGCTGTTTTTT.

The J gene is TRBJ1-2, the V gene TRBV28; 10 bases agree with TRBD1. Germline V gene lookup returns CDR1 MDHEN and CDR2 SYDVKM. The CDR3 length is 14 residues. V gave up 6 bases and J gave up 7 bases; unmatched junction bases: 8. The CDR3 DNA sequence: TGTGCCAGCAGGCTACCGGGACAGGGGCTTGGCTACACCTTC. As protein: CASRLPGQGLGYTF.

The chain recombines TRBV7-9 with TRBJ1-5; 7 nucleotides agree with TRBD1. The junction had 7 bases not matched to a gene; V was cut back by 1 base and J by 4 bases. CDR3 length: 16 amino acids. Germline CDR1 and CDR2: SEHNR and FQNEAQ (reference sequence). The CDR3 loop reads CASSLGDRVPNQPQHF. As DNA, the CDR3 is TGTGCCAGCAGCTTAGGCGACAGGGTACCTAATCAGCCCCAGCATTTT. The full variable domain, in which reference TRBV7-9 and TRBJ1-5 provide the parts outside the CDR3, is DTGVSQNPRHKITKRGQNVTFRCDPISEHNRLYWYRQTLGQGPEFLTYFQNEAQLEKSRLLSDRFSAERPKGSFSTLEIQRTEQGDSAMYLCASSLGDRVPNQPQHFGDGTRLSIL.

This chain connects TRBV18 to TRBJ1-3; D is ambiguous. Germline V gene lookup returns CDR1 KGHSH and CDR2 LQKENI. The CDR3 spans 16 residues. V was shortened by 2 bases and J by 0 bases, with 11 bases between the two germline ends. In DNA form, the CDR3 reads TGTGCCAGCTCACCAAACACAGTGCGCTCTGGAAACACCATATATTTT. This translates into CASSPNTVRSGNTIYF.

The V gene is TRBV18, the J gene TRBJ2-7; TRBD1 agrees at 9 bases. This CDR3 comprises 15 residues. Germline V CDR1 and CDR2: KGHSH, LQKENI. With V trimmed by 3 bases and J by 1 base, 4 bases remained unmatched. The CDR3 protein is CASSPMTGGSYEQYF. The CDR3 DNA reads TGTGCCAGCTCACCCATGACAGGGGGGTCCTACGAGCAGTACTTC.

This sequence joins TRBV30 and TRBJ2-7, with 7 bases aligning to TRBD1. CDR3 size: 16 residues. J lost 3 bases, V lost 0 bases, and 11 bases had no gene match. CDR1 GTSNPN and CDR2 SVGIG come from the germline V gene (reference sequence). As DNA, the CDR3 is TGTGCCTGGAGTGTTCGCGGTGGCAGGGGGAACTACGAGCAGTACTTC. Translating gives CAWSVRGGRGNYEQYF.

Notes on this clone: The sample has other DNA sequences that encode this CDR3 too. The V call is TRBV28, the J call TRBJ1-3; D gene unclear. The ends were cut back, 1 base at V and 0 bases at J, with 10 bases in the middle. The CDR3 loop spans 16 amino acids. Germline V gene data show CDR1 as MDHEN and CDR2 as SYDVKM. The CDR3 DNA reads TGTGCCAGCAGTTTATCGCAAAGCACCTCTGGAAACACCATATATTTT. Its protein is CASSLSQSTSGNTIYF.

This clone was detected once. The J gene is TRBJ2-3, the V gene TRBV5-1, with D perhaps TRBD2 (6 bases). In germline, CDR1 is SGHRS, CDR2 YFSETQ. The CDR3 runs 17 residues. The V end was cut by 0 bases, the J end by 4 bases, with 18 bases between. The CDR3 loop reads CASSLAAGRTTADTQYF. The CDR3 DNA sequence: TGCGCCAGCAGCTTGGCCGCGGGACGTACCACGGCAGATACGCAGTATTTT.

The CDR3: CSASDYEQYF. The CDR3 coding sequence is TGCAGTGCTAGTGATTACGAGCAGTACTTC. The chain couples TRBV20-1 to TRBJ2-7, with D unclear. Trimming left V 3 bases short and J 4 bases short, with 4 bases between. This CDR3 spans 10 amino acids. The V gene's germline CDR1 is DFQATT and CDR2 SNEGSKA (reference sequence).

The count of this clone is one. The chain joins TRBV18 to TRBJ1-1, with D possibly being TRBD1 (6 bases). Per the germline V gene, CDR1 is KGHSH and CDR2 is LQKENI. The CDR3 is 14 amino acids. The germline V and J ends were trimmed by 2 bases and 3 bases, with 10 bases remaining between them. Here the CDR3 reads CASSPDRTYTEAFF. The CDR3 DNA reads as TGTGCCAGCTCACCAGACAGGACCTACACTGAAGCTTTCTTT.

This chain uses TRBV21-1 with TRBJ1-1. TRBV21-1 is a known pseudogene. The CDR3 is 15 residues long. The CDR3 spells CASGYRDCSPTEAFF. The CDR3 DNA is TGTGCCAGCGGCTACCGAGATTGCAGTCCCACTGAAGCTTTCTTT.

The chain joins TRBV19 to TRBJ2-2, with D perhaps TRBD2 (7 bases). Per germline, CDR1 LNHDA and CDR2 SQIVND (reference sequence). V dropped 6 bases and J dropped 2 bases, with 13 bases sitting between them. The CDR3 covers 15 residues. The CDR3 protein is CASRTGGPNTGELFF. DNA of the CDR3: TGTGCCAGTAGGACGGGGGGCCCAAACACCGGGGAGCTGTTTTTT.

V gene TRBV13 combines with J gene TRBJ2-7; weak D call: TRBD2 (5 bases). Germline loops: CDR1 PRHDT, CDR2 FYEKMQ (reference sequence). The CDR3 has 14 residues. The V end lost 5 bases, the J end lost 2 bases, and 13 bases lay between the germline ends. Here the CDR3 DNA reads TGTGCCAGCAGCCTTCGGGGTTCGCCCTACGAGCAGTACTTC. It encodes CASSLRGSPYEQYF.

The rearrangement joins TRBV19 to TRBJ1-1; D remains ambiguous. Germline V gene lookup returns CDR1 LNHDA and CDR2 SQIVND (reference sequence). Trimming stripped 1 base from V and 5 bases from J, with 14 bases between. This CDR3 has 15 residues. The CDR3 protein is CASSIGPGVGTEAFF. DNA for the CDR3: TGTGCCAGTAGTATAGGCCCGGGAGTAGGGACTGAAGCTTTCTTT.

The chain is built from TRBV19 and TRBJ2-5; D perhaps matches TRBD1 (6 bases). Near its end, the DNA agrees better with TRBJ2-7, so the J call may be wrong. This CDR3 has 14 residues. Looked up from germline, CDR1 is LNHDA and CDR2 is SQIVND (reference sequence). CDR3 in DNA: TGTGCCAGTAGTACTGACAGGCTAGCCTACGAGCAGTACTTC. It codes for CASSTDRLAYEQYF.

The gene calls are TRBV5-1 and TRBJ2-7; 11 nucleotides align to TRBD1. The CDR3 consists of 16 residues. Trimming removed 4 bases from V and 7 bases from J; junction bases left unmatched: 13. The germline V gene has CDR1 SGHRS and CDR2 YFSETQ. The CDR3 loop is CASSATGTGGGEEQYF. For the CDR3, the DNA is TGCGCCAGCAGCGCTACCGGGACAGGGGGTGGCGAGGAGCAGTACTTC.

The V call is TRBV12-5, the J call TRBJ1-4; TRBD1 is a possible D gene (6 bases). Per germline, CDR1 LGHNT and CDR2 FRNRAP. V gave up 1 base and J gave up 6 bases, with 9 bases separating them. CDR3 length: 14 residues. This CDR3 is CASGLGQVDEKLFF. The CDR3 DNA sequence: TGTGCTAGTGGTTTGGGACAGGTAGATGAAAAACTGTTTTTT.

The CDR3 loop is CAISGRYEQYF. Here the CDR3 DNA reads TGTGCCATCAGTGGACGGTACGAGCAGTACTTC. This chain uses TRBV10-3 with TRBJ2-7; D is uncertain. CDR1 ENHRY and CDR2 SYGVKD come from the germline V gene. Trimming removed 4 bases from V and 4 bases from J, with 5 bases in between. CDR3 length: 11 amino acids.

V is TRBV5-8 and J is TRBJ2-2; D not resolved. V dropped 0 bases and J dropped 1 base, with 4 bases sitting between them. The germline CDR1 and CDR2 sequences are SGHTS and YDEGEE. The CDR3 has 14 residues. The DNA for the CDR3 is TGTGCCAGCAGCTTGGCTATGAACACCGGGGAGCTGTTTTTT. This encodes CASSLAMNTGELFF. The variable domain in full, completed from reference TRBV5-8 and TRBJ2-2, reads EAGVTQSPTHLIKTRGQQATLRCSPISGHTSVYWYQQALGLGLQFLLWYDEGEERNRGNFPPRFSGRQFPNYSSELNVNALELEDSALYLCASSLAMNTGELFFGEGSRLTVL.